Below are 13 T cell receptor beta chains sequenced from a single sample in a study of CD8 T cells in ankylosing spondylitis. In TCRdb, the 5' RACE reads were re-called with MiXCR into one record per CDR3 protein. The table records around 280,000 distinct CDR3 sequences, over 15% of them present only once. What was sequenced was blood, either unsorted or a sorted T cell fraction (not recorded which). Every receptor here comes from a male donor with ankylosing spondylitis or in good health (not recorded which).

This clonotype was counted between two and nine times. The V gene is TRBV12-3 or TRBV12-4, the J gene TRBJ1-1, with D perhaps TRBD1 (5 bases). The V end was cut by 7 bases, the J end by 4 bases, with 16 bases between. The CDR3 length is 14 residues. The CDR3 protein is CASTTGGRTTEAFF. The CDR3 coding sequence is TGTGCCAGCACGACGGGGGGGAGGACCACTGAAGCTTTCTTT.

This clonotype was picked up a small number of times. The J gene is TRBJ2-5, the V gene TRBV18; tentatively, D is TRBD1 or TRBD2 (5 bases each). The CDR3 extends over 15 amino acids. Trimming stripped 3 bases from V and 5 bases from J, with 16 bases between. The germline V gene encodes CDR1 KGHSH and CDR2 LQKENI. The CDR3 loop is CASSPTGTSWETQYF. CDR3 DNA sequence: TGTGCCAGCTCACCCACCGGGACGTCGTGGGAGACCCAGTACTTC.

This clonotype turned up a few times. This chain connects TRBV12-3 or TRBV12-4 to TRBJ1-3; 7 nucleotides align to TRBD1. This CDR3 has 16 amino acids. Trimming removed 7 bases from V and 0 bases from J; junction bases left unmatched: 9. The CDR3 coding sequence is TGTGCCAGCATCCCCTCACAGGGGCTCTCTGGAAACACCATATATTTT. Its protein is CASIPSQGLSGNTIYF.

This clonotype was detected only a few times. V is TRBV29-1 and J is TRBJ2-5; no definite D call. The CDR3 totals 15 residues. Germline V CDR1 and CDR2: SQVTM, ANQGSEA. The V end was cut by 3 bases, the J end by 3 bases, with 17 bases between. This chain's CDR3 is CSVDGVWPRKETQYF. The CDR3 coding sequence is TGCAGCGTTGATGGAGTTTGGCCGCGAAAAGAGACCCAGTACTTC.

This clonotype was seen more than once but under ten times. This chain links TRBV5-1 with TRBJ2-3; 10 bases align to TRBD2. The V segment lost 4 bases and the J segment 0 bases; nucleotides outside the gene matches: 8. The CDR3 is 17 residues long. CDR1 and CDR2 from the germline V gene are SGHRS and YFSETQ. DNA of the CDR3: TGCGCCAGCAGCACTGGGACTAGCGCATCTAGCACAGATACGCAGTATTTT. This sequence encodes CASSTGTSASSTDTQYF.

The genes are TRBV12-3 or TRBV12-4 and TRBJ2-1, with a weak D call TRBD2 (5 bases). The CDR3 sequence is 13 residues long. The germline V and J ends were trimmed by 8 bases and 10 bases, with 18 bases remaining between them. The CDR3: CASRKSGSPEQFF. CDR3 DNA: TGTGCCAGCCGGAAGTCGGGGAGCCCGGAGCAGTTCTTC.

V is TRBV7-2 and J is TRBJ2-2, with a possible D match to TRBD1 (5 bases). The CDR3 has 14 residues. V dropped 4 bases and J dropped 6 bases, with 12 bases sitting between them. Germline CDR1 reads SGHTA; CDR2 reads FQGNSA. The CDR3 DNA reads TGTGCCAGCAGCTCGACCGAAGGGGCCGGGGAGCTGTTTTTT. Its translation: CASSSTEGAGELFF.

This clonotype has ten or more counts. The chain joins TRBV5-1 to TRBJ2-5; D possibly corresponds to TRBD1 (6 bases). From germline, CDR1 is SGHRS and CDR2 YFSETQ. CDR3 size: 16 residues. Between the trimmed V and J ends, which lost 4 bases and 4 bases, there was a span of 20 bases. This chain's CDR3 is CASSLVGSTRGETQYF. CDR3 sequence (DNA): TGCGCCAGCAGCCTGGTAGGGTCTACCAGGGGAGAGACCCAGTACTTC.

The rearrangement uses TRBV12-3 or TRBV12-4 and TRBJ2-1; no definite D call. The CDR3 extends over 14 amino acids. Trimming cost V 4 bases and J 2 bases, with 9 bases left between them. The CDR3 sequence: CASSSTSPYNEQFF. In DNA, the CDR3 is TGTGCCAGCAGTTCGACCAGTCCCTACAATGAGCAGTTCTTC.

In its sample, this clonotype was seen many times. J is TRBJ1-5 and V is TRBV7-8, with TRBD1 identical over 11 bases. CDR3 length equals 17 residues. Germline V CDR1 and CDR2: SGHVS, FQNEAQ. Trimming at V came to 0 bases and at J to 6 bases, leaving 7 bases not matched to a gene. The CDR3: CASSLATGQGVFQPQHF. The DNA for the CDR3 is TGTGCCAGCAGCTTAGCAACGGGACAGGGGGTATTTCAGCCCCAGCATTTT.

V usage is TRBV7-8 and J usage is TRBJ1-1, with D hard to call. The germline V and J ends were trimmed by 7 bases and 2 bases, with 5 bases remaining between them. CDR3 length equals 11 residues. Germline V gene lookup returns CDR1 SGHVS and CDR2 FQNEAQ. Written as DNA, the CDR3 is TGTGCCAGCATTGGAAACACTGAAGCTTTCTTT. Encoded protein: CASIGNTEAFF.

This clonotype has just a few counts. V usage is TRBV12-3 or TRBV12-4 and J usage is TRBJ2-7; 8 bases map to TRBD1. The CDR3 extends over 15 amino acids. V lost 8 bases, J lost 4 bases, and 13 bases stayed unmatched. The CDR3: CASSLICRGLYEQYV. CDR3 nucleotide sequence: TGTGCCAGCTCCCTCATTTGCAGGGGGCTTTACGAGCAGTACGTC.

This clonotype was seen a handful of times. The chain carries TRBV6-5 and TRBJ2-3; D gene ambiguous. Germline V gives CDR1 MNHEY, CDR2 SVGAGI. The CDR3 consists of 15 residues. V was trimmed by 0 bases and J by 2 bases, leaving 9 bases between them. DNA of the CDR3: TGTGCCAGCAGTTACTCCCGGAGCTTCACAGATACGCAGTATTTT. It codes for CASSYSRSFTDTQYF.